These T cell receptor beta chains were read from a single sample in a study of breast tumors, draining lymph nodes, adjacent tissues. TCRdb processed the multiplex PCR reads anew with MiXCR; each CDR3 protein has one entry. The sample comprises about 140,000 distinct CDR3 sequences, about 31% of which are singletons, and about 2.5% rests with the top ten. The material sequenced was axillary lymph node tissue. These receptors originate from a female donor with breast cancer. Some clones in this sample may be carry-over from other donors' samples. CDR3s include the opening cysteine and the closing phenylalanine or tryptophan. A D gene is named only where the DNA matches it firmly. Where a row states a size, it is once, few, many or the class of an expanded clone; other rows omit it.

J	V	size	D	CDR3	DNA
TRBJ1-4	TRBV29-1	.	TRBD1	CSWTGTPNKKLFF	TGCAGCTGGACAGGGACCCCAAATAAAAAACTGTTTTTT
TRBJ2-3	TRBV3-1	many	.	CASSQDLGHLTDTQYF	TGTGCCAGCAGCCAAGACCTGGGACACCTCACAGATACGCAGTATTTT
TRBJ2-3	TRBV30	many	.	CAWSVGLEDTQYF	TGTGCCTGGAGTGTCGGGCTCGAGGATACGCAGTATTTT
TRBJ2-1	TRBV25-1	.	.	CASSASRPKGGSSLNEQFF	TGTGCCAGCAGTGCTAGTAGGCCGAAGGGGGGATCAAGTCTTAATGAGCAGTTCTTC
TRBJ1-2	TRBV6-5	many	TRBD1	CASSYLRTGGTYGYTF	TGTGCCAGCAGTTACTTACGGACAGGGGGCACCTATGGCTACACCTTC
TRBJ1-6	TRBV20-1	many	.	CSARKQNSDNSPLHF	TGCAGTGCTAGAAAACAGAATTCTGATAATTCACCCCTCCACTTT
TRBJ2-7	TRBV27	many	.	CASSLWGPSSYEQYF	TGTGCCAGCAGTTTATGGGGCCCGAGCTCCTACGAGCAGTACTTC
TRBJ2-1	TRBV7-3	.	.	CASSFYICSASRRDSPRDEQFF	.
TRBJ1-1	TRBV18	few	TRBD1	CASSPTGDTEAFF	TGTGCCAGCTCACCGACAGGGGACACTGAAGCTTTCTTT
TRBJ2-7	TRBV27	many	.	CASSSSTSGGYEQYF	.
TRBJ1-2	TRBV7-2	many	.	CASSLEGVNYGYTF	TGTGCCAGCAGCTTAGAGGGGGTAAACTATGGCTACACCTTC
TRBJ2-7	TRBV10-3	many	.	CAINGPGAYEQYF	TGTGCCATCAACGGGCCGGGCGCTTACGAGCAGTACTTC
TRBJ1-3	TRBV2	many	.	CASKILTNRDNGNTIYF	TGTGCCAGCAAAATTTTAACCAACCGGGACAATGGAAACACCATATATTTT